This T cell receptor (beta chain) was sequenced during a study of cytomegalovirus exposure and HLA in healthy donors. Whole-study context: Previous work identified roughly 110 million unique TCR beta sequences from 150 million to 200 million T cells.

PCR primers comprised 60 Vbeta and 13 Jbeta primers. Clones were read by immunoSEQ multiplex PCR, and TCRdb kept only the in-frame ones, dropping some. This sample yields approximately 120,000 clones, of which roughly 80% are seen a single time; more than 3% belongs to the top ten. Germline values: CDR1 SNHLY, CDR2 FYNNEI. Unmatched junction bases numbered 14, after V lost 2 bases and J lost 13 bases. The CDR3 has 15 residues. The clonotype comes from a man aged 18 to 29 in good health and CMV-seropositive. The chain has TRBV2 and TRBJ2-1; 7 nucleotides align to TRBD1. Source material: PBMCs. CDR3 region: CASSELRQGLWSQFF. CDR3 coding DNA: TGTGCCAGCAGTGAATTGCGACAGGGTCTGTGGAGCCAGTTCTTC.